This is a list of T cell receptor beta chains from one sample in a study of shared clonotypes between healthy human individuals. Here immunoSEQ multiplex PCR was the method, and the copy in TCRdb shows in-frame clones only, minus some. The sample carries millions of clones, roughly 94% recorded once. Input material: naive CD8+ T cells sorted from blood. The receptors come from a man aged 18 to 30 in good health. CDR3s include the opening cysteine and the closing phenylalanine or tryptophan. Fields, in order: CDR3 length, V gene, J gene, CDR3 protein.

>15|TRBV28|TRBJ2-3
CASSTGTQITDTQYF
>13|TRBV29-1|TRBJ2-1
CSVVKMMDNEQFF
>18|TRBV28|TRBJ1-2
CASSFRRDRGSPDYGYTF
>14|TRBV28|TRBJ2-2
CASSMGNAPGELFF
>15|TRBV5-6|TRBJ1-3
CASSFRDREDNTIYF
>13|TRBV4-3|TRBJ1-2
CASSQDLLSSYTF
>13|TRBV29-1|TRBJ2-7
CSVEGGAVPEQYF
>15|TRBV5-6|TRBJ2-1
CASSLGTGLYNEQFF
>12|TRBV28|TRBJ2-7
CASSLTGWEQYF
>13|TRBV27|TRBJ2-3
CASSLYPTDTQYF
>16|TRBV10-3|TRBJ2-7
CAISDATGAVHYEQYF
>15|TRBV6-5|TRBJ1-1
CASSYSQGGTTEAFF
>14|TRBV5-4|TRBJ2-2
CASSLGEASGELFF
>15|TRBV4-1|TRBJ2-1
CASSPIGGGYNEQFF
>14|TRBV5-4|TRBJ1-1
CASSLQIMNTEAFF
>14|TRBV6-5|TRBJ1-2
CASSYSGQFYGYTF
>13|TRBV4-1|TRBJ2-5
CASSIGGQETQYF
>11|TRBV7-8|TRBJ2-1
CASTTDNEQFF
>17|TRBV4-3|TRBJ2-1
CASSQDRTSLSYNEQFF
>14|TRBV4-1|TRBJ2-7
CASSQETSVYEQYF
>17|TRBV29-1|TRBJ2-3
CSVEGLSGRAAGDTQYF
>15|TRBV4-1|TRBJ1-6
CASSPRQSGSSPLHF